The source of this T cell receptor beta chain is a study of shared clonotypes between healthy human individuals. The CDR3 length is 14 residues. Trimming left V 10 bases short and J 9 bases short, with 22 bases between. Looked up from germline, CDR1 is MNHNY and CDR2 is SVGAGI (reference sequence). The assay was immunoSEQ multiplex PCR, and TCRdb's table has in-frame clones only and misses some. The sample lists about 2.4 million clones, over 85% seen once, with roughly 0.15% in the top ten. The clonotype originates from a man between 18 and 35 years old in good health. This chain joins TRBV6-6 and TRBJ2-1; no definite D call. What was sequenced was naive CD4+ T cells sorted from blood. Subset here: CD45RA+ positively selected. CDR3 amino acids: CATMDISSYGEQFF. DNA of the CDR3: TGTGCCACCATGGATATCTCTAGTTACGGTGAGCAGTTCTTC.